This TCR beta chain stems from a study of vaccination and CD4 T cells after COVID-19 (dated by TCRdb to the early 2020s). Broadly, across the study: Convalescent patients had a positive SARS-CoV-2 result on nasal swab PCR, and of these patients, about ten had mild disease and one had severe disease. In 10 COVID-19 convalescent patients and a handful of infection-naive healthy vaccine recipients, researchers compared the spike-specific CD4+ TCR repertoire from before mRNA vaccination with the repertoire from after. Six males and four females were included in the convalescent cohort, with two Hispanic individuals, seven Caucasians, two Asians and one multiracial person represented. Participants got two doses of the Pfizer-BioNTech BNT162b2 vaccine (n=8) or two doses of the Moderna mRNA-1273 vaccine (n=2). In control cultures, a CEFX viral epitope pool was used as positive control, an HIV-1 Nef peptide pool was used as negative control, or no peptide was added. The cultures were stimulated with overlapping spike peptide pools from SARS-CoV-2 and from the common cold coronaviruses HCoV-NL63, HCoV-OC43 and HCoV-229E. Post-vaccine blood samples were obtained a median of about 77 days after the second vaccine dose, with a range of 14 to 241 days. Post-COVID blood samples from convalescent patients were collected a median of roughly 100 days after diagnosis, with a range of 35 to 161 days.

Read against the paper, the sample's treatment or condition label means: roughly nine-day PBMC culture with coronavirus spike peptide pools or control peptides (ViraFEST assay). To expand antigen-specific T cells with peptide pools and then pick out the expanded clonotypes through TCR sequencing, the study relied on the ViraFEST assay. The positive SARS-CoV-2 PCR tests of the convalescent patients were dated from March to December 2020, before the Alpha, Beta and Delta variants emerged in the United States. Roughly 2 million PBMCs per well were cultured in IMDM with roughly 5% human AB serum and approximately 10 IU/ml IL-2, plus 10 ug/ml peptide pools. Half of the culture medium was replaced with fresh IL-2-containing medium on days 3 and 7. After 9 to 10 days of culture, CD4+ T cells were isolated by negative selection using the EasySep CD4+ T cell isolation kit. Ficoll-Paque Plus gradient centrifugation was used to isolate PBMCs from whole blood, and the isolated PBMCs were then either used fresh or cryopreserved at -140C. Each culture condition was generally run in triplicate wells.

The library was obtained by PCR. DNA from cultured CD4+ T cells underwent TCR sequencing with the Oncomine TCR Beta short-read assay at the Johns Hopkins FTIC core. Genomic DNA was extracted from the cultured CD4+ T cells with the QIAamp micro DNA kit. The Oncomine TCR Beta libraries from cultured CD4+ T cells were pooled using unique dual indexes and then sequenced on an Illumina iSeq 100. The original pipeline was this. Non-productive sequences were removed, and CDR3s that did not start with C, did not end with F or W, or were shorter than 7 amino acids were discarded. Antigen-specific clonotypes were identified using the MANAFEST web application through comparison of peptide-stimulated wells with reference and other culture wells. For a clone to be called positive, the clone needed an FDR below 0.05, an odds ratio above 5, and a productive frequency above 0.1% in at least two of three replicate wells. Cross-reactive clonotypes were defined as significantly expanded in both SARS-CoV-2 spike wells and at least one common cold coronavirus spike condition. Levenshtein distances (stringdist) and unrooted phylogenetic trees (ape) in R version 3.6.1 were used to assess CDR3 homology. TCRdb itself trimmed the public reads at Q25 with fastp, ran MiXCR and retained productive beta chains. Entries that share a CDR3 protein sequence are merged under the most common genes and DNA. These V and J calls originate from TCRdb's pipeline instead of the authors' own analysis. In all, the sample holds about 12,000 distinct CDR3 sequences, and over 55% of those were seen once. The ten largest clones take up around 13% of the sample.

This clonotype has only one observation. There is no known antigen for this receptor. No much larger clone is present one base from it, and per-base qualities are unavailable. Evidence from one read is weak. The V end loses 3 bases and the J end loses 8 bases, and a stretch of 22 bases separates them. From the cysteine through the phenylalanine, the CDR3 covers 16 amino acids. Here the CDR3 DNA is all that survives: 48 bases in frame from base 1. For CDR1 and CDR2, the germline V gene lists SGHAT and FQNNGV. Results the study describes overall, beyond this receptor: In convalescent patients, nearly all vaccine-specific clones (304 of 307) were found to be mono-reactive for SARS-CoV-2 spike rather than cross-reactive with common cold coronaviruses. The study included relatively few convalescent patients and did not analyze early timepoints after natural infection. An increase in the median number of SARS-CoV-2-reactive clonotypes from approximately 21 after infection to a few dozen after vaccination was observed, but the change was not found to be significant. Among the post-vaccine SARS-CoV-2-reactive clones in convalescent patients, a median approximately 90% showed up only after vaccination, which suggests vaccine-specific priming.

The sequencing sample was made of CD4+ T cells from blood, cultured in vitro. The chain employs TRBV11-2 and TRBJ1-2; the D gene is perhaps TRBD1, on 6 matching bases. The sequence was collected from a human donor who had recovered from COVID-19. The encoded CDR3 is CASSFLTGTPFGGYTF. Read as DNA, the sequence is TGTGCCAGCAGCTTCCTTACCGGGACACCCTTTGGAGGCTACACCTTC. Supplemented by the reference TRBV11-2 and TRBJ1-2 proteins around the CDR3, the complete variable domain is EAGVAQSPRYKIIEKRQSVAFWCNPISGHATLYWYQQILGQGPKLLIQFQNNGVVDDSQLPKDRFSAERLKGVDSTLKIQPAKLEDSAVYLCASSFLTGTPFGGYTFGSGTRLTVV.